This TCR beta chain was profiled in a study of T-cell memory formation after mild COVID-19. Via MiXCR, TCRdb re-called the 5' RACE reads, giving one row per CDR3 protein. The sample records 240,000 or so distinct CDR3 sequences, roughly a tenth being singletons. Deletions cut 4 bases from V and 4 bases from J, with 18 bases between. This CDR3 region has 15 residues. Germline CDR1 is SGHKS and CDR2 is YYEKEE (reference sequence). This clonotype has a handful of counts. The clonotype was recovered from a man between 18 and 35 years old who had mild COVID-19 (a few samples of this study predate the infection). Cell type and time point are not known. This chain joins TRBV5-5 and TRBJ2-7; D may match TRBD1 or TRBD2 (6 bases each). The sequenced material came from PBMCs or a T cell subset sorted from them (not recorded which). The CDR3 sequence is CASSAGTRGNYEQYF. In DNA, the CDR3 is TGTGCCAGCAGCGCGGGGACAAGGGGAAATTACGAGCAGTACTTC.